There are many counts of the clone carrying this T cell receptor beta chain. Amplification from RNA transcripts yielded the TCR beta CDR3 regions. The first round was an RT-PCR with HTBI primers, and the second round was a multiplex PCR. TCRdb ran MiXCR on the multiplex PCR reads and lists one entry per CDR3 protein. The table shows about 480,000 distinct CDR3 sequences, with approximately 15% occurring only once. This entry is derived from a study of Graves' ophthalmopathy and Graves' hyperthyroidism. Pregnant or lactating patients and those with other autoimmune diseases or uncontrolled infections were excluded. The CDR3 length is 14 residues. V lost 0 bases and J 6 bases, leaving 11 bases between the germline ends. From germline, CDR1 is LNHNV and CDR2 YYDKDF (reference sequence).

The TCR comes from a woman between 25 and 40 years old with Graves' ophthalmopathy. The chain carries TRBV15 and TRBJ1-1; D might be TRBD1 (5 bases). The sample was blood. The DNA for the CDR3 is TGTGCCACCAGCAGAGATGGAAGGGGTCCTGAAGCTTTCTTT. It translates to CATSRDGRGPEAFF.